The present entry profiles one T cell receptor (beta chain) with its context. The repertoire was sequenced with immunoSEQ multiplex PCR; TCRdb's copy has only in-frame clones and lacks some. Among about 110,000 clones listed, 65% to 80% were seen once. The data derive from a study of blood T cell repertoires in COVID-19. Germline CDR1 is SGHRS and CDR2 is YFSETQ. There are 14 residues in the CDR3. V lost 0 bases, J lost 4 bases, and 10 bases lay in between. The V gene is TRBV5-1, the J gene TRBJ1-2; a possible D gene is TRBD1 (6 bases). This sequence originates from a human donor with acute or convalescent COVID-19. The donor label of this sample is uncertain. Sequenced: peripheral blood. The CDR3 nucleotides read TGCGCCAGCAGCTTGGAGGGCAGGGGCTATGGCTACACCTTC. It codes for CASSLEGRGYGYTF.